This T cell receptor (beta chain) was recorded in a study of T-cell memory formation after mild COVID-19. The germline V gene encodes CDR1 SGHAT and CDR2 FQNNGV. The CDR3 totals 19 residues. V dropped 0 bases and J dropped 4 bases, with 19 bases sitting between them. The TCR alpha and TCR beta cDNA libraries, bearing sample barcodes and UMIs, were generated by 5'RACE using constant-segment primers. TCRdb itself ran the 5' RACE reads through MiXCR, one entry per CDR3 protein. The repertoire has around 250,000 distinct CDR3 sequences, roughly a tenth of them found once; the top ten carry under 25%. The clonotype was recovered from a man aged 18-30 years who had mild COVID-19 (a few samples of this study predate the infection). Cell type and time point are not known. The sample comprised PBMCs or a T cell subset sorted from them (not recorded which). The gene calls are TRBV11-2 and TRBJ2-6; D is uncertain. CDR3 amino acids: CASSLDLAGFRVGANVLTF. The CDR3 region has the DNA TGTGCCAGCAGCTTAGATCTTGCCGGATTTAGGGTCGGGGCCAACGTCCTGACTTTC.